The text below deals with one TCR beta chain. Its antigen is currently unknown. The Oncomine TCR Beta short-read assay sequenced DNA from cultured CD4+ T cells. Via MiXCR, TCRdb re-called the PCR reads, giving one row per CDR3 protein. The sample has 15,000 or so distinct CDR3 sequences, roughly 50% seen once. Stated treatment: approximately 9-day PBMC culture with coronavirus spike peptide pools or control peptides (ViraFEST assay). This record comes from a study of vaccination and CD4 T cells after COVID-19. Trimming removed 5 bases from V and 4 bases from J; junction bases left unmatched: 6. The CDR3 has 17 amino acids. The germline CDR1 and CDR2 sequences are SGHAT and FQDESV (reference sequence).

This TCR was sampled from a human donor who had recovered from COVID-19. The J gene is TRBJ2-2, the V gene TRBV11-1, with TRBD2 matching 14 bases. The source material was CD4+ T cells from blood, cultured in vitro. The DNA for the CDR3 is TGTGCCAGCAGCCAGACTAGCGGGGGGGCCCGCACCGGGGAGCTGTTTTTT. Translation: CASSQTSGGARTGELFF.